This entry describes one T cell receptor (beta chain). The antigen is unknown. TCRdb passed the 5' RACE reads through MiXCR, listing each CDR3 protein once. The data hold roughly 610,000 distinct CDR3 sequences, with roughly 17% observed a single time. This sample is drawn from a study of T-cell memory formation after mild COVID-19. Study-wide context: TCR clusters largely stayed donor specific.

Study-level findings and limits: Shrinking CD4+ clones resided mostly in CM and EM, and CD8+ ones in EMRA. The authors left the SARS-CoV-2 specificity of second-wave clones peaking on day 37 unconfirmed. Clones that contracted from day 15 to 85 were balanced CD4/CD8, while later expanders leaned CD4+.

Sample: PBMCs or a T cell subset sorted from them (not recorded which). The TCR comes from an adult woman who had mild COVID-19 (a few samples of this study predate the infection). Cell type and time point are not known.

Here the CDR3 DNA reads TGCGCCAGCAGCCAAGATTCAACAGGGATCTACGAGCAGTACTTC. Translating it yields CASSQDSTGIYEQYF. The chain uses TRBV4-3 and TRBJ2-7; tentatively, D is TRBD1 (6 bases). CDR3 length: 15 residues. V was shortened by 0 bases and J by 3 bases, with 12 bases between the two germline ends. Germline V lookup: CDR1 LGHNA, CDR2 YSLEER.